This T cell receptor beta chain appears in the sequencing data of a study of T cells in Graves' hyperthyroidism and ophthalmopathy. Absent ophthalmopathy progression within 18 months defined stable Graves' hyperthyroidism. The V end was cut by 1 base, the J end by 8 bases, with 9 bases between. This CDR3 has 12 amino acids. Germline V gene data show CDR1 as SGHNT and CDR2 as YYREEE (reference sequence). Details on this clonotype: What it recognizes is unknown.

It was RNA transcripts that yielded the amplified TCR beta CDR3 regions. RT-PCR in the first round (using the HTBI primer set) targeted the TCR CDR3. Via MiXCR, TCRdb re-called the multiplex PCR reads, giving one row per CDR3 protein. The table records about 400,000 distinct CDR3 sequences, roughly an eighth of them present only once. Study outcomes and limitations: Ophthalmopathy was told apart from stable hyperthyroidism by a 13 V-J model. Most clonotypes expanded in the thyroid (above 0.001) were also present in blood.

Sequenced material: blood. This chain links TRBV5-4 with TRBJ1-1; D is ambiguous. This TCR derives from a woman under 30 with Graves' hyperthyroidism. The CDR3 DNA reads TGTGCCAGCAGCTTGCATGAGGCAGAAGCTTTCTTT. Translation gives CASSLHEAEAFF.